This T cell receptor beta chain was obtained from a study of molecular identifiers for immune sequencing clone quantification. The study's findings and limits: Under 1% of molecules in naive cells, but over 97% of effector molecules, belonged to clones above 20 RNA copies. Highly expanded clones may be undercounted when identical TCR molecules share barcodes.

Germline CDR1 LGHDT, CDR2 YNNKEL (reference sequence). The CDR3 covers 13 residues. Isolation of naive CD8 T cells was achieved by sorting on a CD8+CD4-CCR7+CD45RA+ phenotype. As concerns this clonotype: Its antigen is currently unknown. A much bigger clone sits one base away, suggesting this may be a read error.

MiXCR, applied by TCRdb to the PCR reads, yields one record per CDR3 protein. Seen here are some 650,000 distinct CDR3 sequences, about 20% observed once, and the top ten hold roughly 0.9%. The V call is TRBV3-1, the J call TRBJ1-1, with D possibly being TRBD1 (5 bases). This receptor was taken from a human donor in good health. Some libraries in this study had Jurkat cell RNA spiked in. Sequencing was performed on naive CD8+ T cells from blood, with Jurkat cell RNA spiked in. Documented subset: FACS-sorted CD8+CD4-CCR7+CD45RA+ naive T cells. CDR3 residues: CAGSRRGNTEAFF. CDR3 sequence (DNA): TGTGCCGGCAGTAGAAGGGGGAACACTGAAGCTTTCTTT.